The clone carrying this TCR beta chain occurred once. V dropped 6 bases and J dropped 3 bases, with 18 bases sitting between them. The CDR3 length is 15 residues. Germline V gene lookup returns CDR1 SGDLS and CDR2 YYNGEE. This entry belongs to a study of blood T cell repertoires in COVID-19. Study at large: Sites in the United States, Italy and Spain provided acute and convalescent COVID-19 samples. The cDNA or gDNA used as material had been derived from T cells, B-cell-depleted T cells, or PBMCs.

Original handling: Amplification with reference gene primers provided the estimates of nucleated cell counts. Profiled with immunoSEQ multiplex PCR; TCRdb holds only in-frame clones, not every one. The V and J calls and clone size are taken from that table; D and trimming were inferred from the DNA. The top ten hold 11% of the sample, which has 110,000 to 150,000 clones, more than 80% seen once. The sequence derives from an elderly woman with acute or convalescent COVID-19. The genes are TRBV9 and TRBJ1-1, with D unclear. Sequences were obtained from peripheral blood. CDR3 DNA sequence: TGTGCCAGCACCAGCGTAGACCGGATCTACACTGAAGCTTTCTTT. It codes for CASTSVDRIYTEAFF.